The 13 T cell receptor beta chains below come from one sample, sequenced in a study of vaccination and CD4 T cells after COVID-19 (dated 2022 in TCRdb). Their cognate antigens are unknown. To prepare the library, PCR was applied. For sequencing, an Illumina iSeq 100 was employed. At the Johns Hopkins FTIC core, DNA from the cultured CD4+ T cells underwent TCR sequencing with the Oncomine TCR Beta short-read assay. The public reads were reanalyzed by TCRdb: fastp trimming at Q25, MiXCR alignment, in-frame beta chains only. For every CDR3 protein sequence, its rows merge into one entry that carries the most common genes and DNA. The sample table lists 15,000 to 20,000 distinct CDR3 sequences, 45% to 50% of them with a count of one. The ten largest clones take up about 12% of the sample. In the paper's terms, the treatment or condition label means: approximately nine-day PBMC culture with coronavirus spike peptide pools or control peptides (ViraFEST assay).

The sequencing input was CD4+ T cells from blood, cultured in vitro. These receptors originate from a human donor who had recovered from COVID-19.

The gene calls are TRBV7-9 and TRBJ2-1; D not certain. The V and J ends lost 1 base and 8 bases respectively, with 18 bases between them. CDR1 is SEHNR and CDR2 is FQNEAQ in the germline V gene (reference sequence). This CDR3 is built from 16 residues. The CDR3 region has the DNA TGTGCCAGCAGCTTAGAAGAAGCCTCACGTATCTATGAGCAGTTCTTC. As protein: CASSLEEASRIYEQFF. The full variable domain, in which reference TRBV7-9 and TRBJ2-1 provide the parts outside the CDR3, is DTGVSQNPRHKITKRGQNVTFRCDPISEHNRLYWYRQTLGQGPEFLTYFQNEAQLEKSRLLSDRFSAERPKGSFSTLEIQRTEQGDSAMYLCASSLEEASRIYEQFFGPGTRLTVL.

The chain has TRBV18 and TRBJ1-6; maybe TRBD1 (5 bases). The CDR3 has 18 amino acids. Trimming removed 2 bases from V and 8 bases from J, with 22 bases in between. Germline values: CDR1 KGHSH, CDR2 LQKENI. The CDR3: CASSPVFVLGQADSPLHF. CDR3 nucleotides: TGTGCCAGCTCACCAGTATTTGTTCTGGGGCAGGCAGATTCACCCCTCCACTTT.

This clonotype occurred a few times. The chain combines TRBV7-3 with TRBJ2-2, with D hard to call. The CDR3 is made up of 13 amino acids. V dropped 4 bases and J dropped 4 bases, with 7 bases sitting between them. Germline CDR1 SGHTA, CDR2 FQGTGA. The CDR3 DNA is TGTGCCAGCAGCTCCGCCGGCACCGGGGAGCTGTTTTTT. This gives the protein CASSSAGTGELFF.

The sample holds a few counts of this clonotype. The chain links TRBV6-1 to TRBJ1-2; 7 bases match TRBD1. The CDR3 spans 15 residues. Per germline, CDR1 MNHNS and CDR2 SASEGT. J was trimmed by 2 bases and V by 10 bases; bases with no gene match: 13. This CDR3 is CATTPRDRQNYGYTF. In DNA, the CDR3 is TGTGCCACCACCCCCCGGGACAGACAAAACTATGGCTACACCTTC.

The CDR3 sequence is CASINYEQYF. The CDR3 nucleotides are TGTGCCAGCATCAACTACGAGCAGTACTTC. J is TRBJ2-7 and V is TRBV25-1; D is undetermined. The V end was cut by 7 bases, the J end by 3 bases, with 4 bases between. The CDR3 extends over 10 amino acids. Germline V lookup: CDR1 MGHDK, CDR2 SYGVNS.

Remarks on this clonotype: Germline and junction disagree at one end, which may indicate a read error. The chain recombines TRBV7-8 with TRBJ2-7, with 7 nucleotides matching TRBD1. There are 15 residues in the CDR3. CDR1 and CDR2 (germline): SGHVS, FQNEAQ. The CDR3 loop is CAGSLEKGQTYEQYF. The CDR3 DNA follows: TGTGCCGGCAGCTTAGAAAAGGGACAGACCTACGAGCAGTACTTC.

J is TRBJ2-2 and V is TRBV12-3 or TRBV12-4; tentatively, D is TRBD1 or TRBD2 (5 bases each). With 6 bases removed from V and 7 bases from J, the gap between germline ends came to 21 bases. CDR3 size: 16 residues. The CDR3 loop is CASSPNSGTFNGELFF. The CDR3 bases are TGTGCCAGCAGCCCGAACTCCGGGACCTTTAACGGGGAGCTGTTTTTT.

This clonotype appeared a few times. V and J are TRBV19 and TRBJ2-3; D is perhaps TRBD2 (5 bases). V lost 5 bases and J 6 bases, leaving 9 bases between the germline ends. The CDR3 runs to 12 residues. Germline V gene sequence: CDR1 LNHDA, CDR2 SQIVND (reference sequence). Written as DNA, the CDR3 is TGTGCCAGTAGTTCCCCGGGGGATACGCAGTATTTT. This encodes CASSSPGDTQYF. Full variable domain (outside the CDR3, taken from reference TRBV19 and TRBJ2-3): DGGITQSPKYLFRKEGQNVTLSCEQNLNHDAMYWYRQDPGQGLRLIYYSQIVNDFQKGDIAEGYSVSREKKESFPLTVTSAQKNPTAFYLCASSSPGDTQYFGPGTRLTVL.

The DNA of the CDR3 is TGTGCCAGCTCCCCCTGGGCGGGGTCGGACCCTAACTATGGCTACACCTTC. Its protein product is CASSPWAGSDPNYGYTF. The V call is TRBV27, the J call TRBJ1-2; D not resolved. In germline, CDR1 is MNHEY, CDR2 SMNVEV (reference sequence). Trimming shortened V by 8 bases and J by 0 bases, and 22 bases separated the two germline ends. The CDR3 loop spans 17 amino acids.

The V call is TRBV11-3, the J call TRBJ2-3, with a tentative D call TRBD1 (5 bases). V lost 3 bases, J lost 3 bases, and 13 bases lay in between. CDR1 is SGHNT and CDR2 is YENEEA in the germline V gene. The CDR3 extends over 15 amino acids. In DNA, the CDR3 is TGTGCCAGCAGCTTCCGGCAGGGTGGTACAGATACGCAGTATTTT. Its protein product is CASSFRQGGTDTQYF.

The CDR3 region has the DNA TGTGCCAGCACTAGCGGGGCCAATGAGCAGTTCTTC. It translates to CASTSGANEQFF. The rearrangement links TRBV28 to TRBJ2-1; 9 nucleotides agree with TRBD2. V was pared by 7 bases and J by 6 bases, with 1 base of the junction left unmatched. In germline, CDR1 is MDHEN, CDR2 SYDVKM. This CDR3 spans 12 amino acids.

This clonotype is a singleton in its sample. The chain has TRBV7-8 and TRBJ2-1, with a weak D call TRBD2 (7 bases). Trimming left V 0 bases short and J 10 bases short, with 22 bases between. CDR1 and CDR2 from the germline V gene are SGHVS and FQNEAQ. The CDR3 runs 17 residues. CDR3 sequence (DNA): TGTGCCAGCAGCTTAGCGGGGTTTCGAGGGGGGGCGCGGGAGCAGTTCTTC. This gives the protein CASSLAGFRGGAREQFF.

The gene calls are TRBV25-1 and TRBJ1-1; D remains ambiguous. The CDR3 spans 12 residues. Trimming cost V 6 bases and J 3 bases, with 8 bases left between them. Germline V CDR1 and CDR2: MGHDK, SYGVNS. The CDR3 nucleotides are TGTGCCAGCAGACACAGTTACACTGAAGCTTTCTTT. This encodes CASRHSYTEAFF.